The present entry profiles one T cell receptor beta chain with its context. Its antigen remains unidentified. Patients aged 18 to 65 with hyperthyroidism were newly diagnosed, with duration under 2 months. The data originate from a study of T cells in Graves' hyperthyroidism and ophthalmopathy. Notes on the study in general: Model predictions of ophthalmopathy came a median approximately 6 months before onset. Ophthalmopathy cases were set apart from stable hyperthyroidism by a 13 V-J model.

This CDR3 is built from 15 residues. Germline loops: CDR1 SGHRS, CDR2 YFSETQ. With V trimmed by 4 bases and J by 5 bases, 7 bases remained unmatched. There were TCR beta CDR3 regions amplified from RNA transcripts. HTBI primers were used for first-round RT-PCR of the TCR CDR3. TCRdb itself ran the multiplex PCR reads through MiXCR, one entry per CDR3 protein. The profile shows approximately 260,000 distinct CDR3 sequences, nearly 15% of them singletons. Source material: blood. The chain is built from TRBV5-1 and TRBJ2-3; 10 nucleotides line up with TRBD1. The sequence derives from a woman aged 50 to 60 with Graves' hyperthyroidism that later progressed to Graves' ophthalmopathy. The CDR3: CASSPRQGAGDTQYF. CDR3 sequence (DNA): TGCGCCAGCAGCCCTCGACAGGGGGCGGGAGATACGCAGTATTTT.